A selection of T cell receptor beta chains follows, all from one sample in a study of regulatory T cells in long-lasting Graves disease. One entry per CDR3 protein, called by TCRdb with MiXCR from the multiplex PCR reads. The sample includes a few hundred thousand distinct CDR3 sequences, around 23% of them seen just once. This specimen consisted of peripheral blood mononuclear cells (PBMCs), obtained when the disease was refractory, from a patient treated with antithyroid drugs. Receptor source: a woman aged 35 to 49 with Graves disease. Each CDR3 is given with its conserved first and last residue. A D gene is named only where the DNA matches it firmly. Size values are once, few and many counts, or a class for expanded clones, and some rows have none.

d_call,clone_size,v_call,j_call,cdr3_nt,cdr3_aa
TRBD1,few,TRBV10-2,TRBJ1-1,TGCGCCAGCAGTCCGGGACAGGGGCCAGACACTGAAGCTTTCTTT,CASSPGQGPDTEAFF
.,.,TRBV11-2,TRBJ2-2,TGTGCCAGCAGCGAGAGGAACACCGGGGAGCTGTTTTTT,CASSERNTGELFF
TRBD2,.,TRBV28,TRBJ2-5,TGTGCCAGCAGTTCTATAGCGGGAGAGGAGACCCAGTACTTC,CASSSIAGEETQYF
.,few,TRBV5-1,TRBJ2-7,TGCGCCAGCAGCCGCGGGGACCGCACCTACGAGCAGTACTTC,CASSRGDRTYEQYF
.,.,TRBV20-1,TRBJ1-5,TGCAGTGCTAGAAGGGATTCGCATAGCAATCAGCCCCAGCATTTT,CSARRDSHSNQPQHF
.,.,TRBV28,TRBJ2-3,TGTGCCAGCAGCCTCGACAGCACTAGCACAGATACGCAGTATTTT,CASSLDSTSTDTQYF
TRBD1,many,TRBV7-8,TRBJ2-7,TGTGCCAGCAGCTTAGCTTTGACAGGGGTTTTCTACGAGCAGTACTTC,CASSLALTGVFYEQYF
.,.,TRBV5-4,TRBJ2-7,TGTGCCAGCAGCATCGGGAACTCCTACGAGCAGTACTTC,CASSIGNSYEQYF
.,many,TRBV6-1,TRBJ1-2,TGTGCCAGCAGCCCTAGAACAGGGTCCTATGGCTACACCTTC,CASSPRTGSYGYTF
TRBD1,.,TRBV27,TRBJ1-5,TGTGCCAGCAGGAAAGCGGGACAGGGGGTTCAGCCCCAGCATTTT,CASRKAGQGVQPQHF
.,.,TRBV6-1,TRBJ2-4,TGTGCCAGCAGCCACGACAGGGCCAAAAACATTCAGTACTTC,CASSHDRAKNIQYF
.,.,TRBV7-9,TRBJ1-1,TGTGCCAGCAGCCGATCCAAAGGGATCGAACTGAACACTGAAGCTTTCTTT,CASSRSKGIELNTEAFF
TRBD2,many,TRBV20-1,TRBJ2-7,TGCAGTGCTAGATATGCTAGCGGGAGGGCCGGCGAGCAGTACTTC,CSARYASGRAGEQYF
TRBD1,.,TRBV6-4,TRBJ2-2,TGTGCCAGCAGCTCCCGACAGGGGAAACACACCGGGGAGCTGTTTTTT,CASSSRQGKHTGELFF
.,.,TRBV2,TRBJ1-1,TGTGCCAGCAGTTGGACACTGGAGAACACTGAAGCTTTCTTT,CASSWTLENTEAFF
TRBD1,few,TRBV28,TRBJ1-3,TGTGCCAGCAGCCCGCTCGACAGGGGGGTATACACCATATATTTT,CASSPLDRGVYTIYF
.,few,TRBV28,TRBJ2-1,TGTGCCAGCAGATCAGGGGCTATATACAATGAGCAGTTCTTC,CASRSGAIYNEQFF
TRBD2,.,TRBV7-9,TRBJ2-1,TGTGCCATTCGCGGGAGGGCCTACAATGAGCAGTTCTTC,CAIRGRAYNEQFF
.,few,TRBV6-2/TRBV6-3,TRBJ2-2,TGTGCCAGCAGTTACTCTCAACTTACGAACACCGGGGAGCTGTTTTTT,CASSYSQLTNTGELFF
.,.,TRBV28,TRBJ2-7,TGTGCCAGCAGCCTGATGGGGGGCGCCTACGAGCAGTACTTC,CASSLMGGAYEQYF
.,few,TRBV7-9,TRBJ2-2,TGTGCCAGCAGCTTGGGGTACACCGGGGAGCTGTTTTTT,CASSLGYTGELFF
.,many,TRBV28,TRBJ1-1,TGTGCCAGCAGGGGAGGGACTCTGAACACTGAAGCTTTCTTT,CASRGGTLNTEAFF
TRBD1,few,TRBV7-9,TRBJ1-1,TGTGCCAGCAGCCCCGGGACAGGAATAAACACTGAAGCTTTCTTT,CASSPGTGINTEAFF
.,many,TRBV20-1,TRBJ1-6,TGCAGTGCAAACAGGGCCTTAAATTCACCCCTCCACTTT,CSANRALNSPLHF
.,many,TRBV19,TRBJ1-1,TGTGCCAGTACGGTGAGCCCGATGAACACTGAAGCTTTCTTT,CASTVSPMNTEAFF
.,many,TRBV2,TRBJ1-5,TGTGCCAGCAGTCCTCCGGGAGGCTCGAATCAGCCCCAGCATTTT,CASSPPGGSNQPQHF
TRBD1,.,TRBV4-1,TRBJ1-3,TGCGCCAGCAGCTTTCGACAGGGCCCTGGAAACACCATATATTTT,CASSFRQGPGNTIYF
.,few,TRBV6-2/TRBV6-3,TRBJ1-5,TGTGCCTCCATTTCTAGCAATCAGCCCCAGCATTTT,CASISSNQPQHF
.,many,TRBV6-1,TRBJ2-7,TGTGCCAGCGCACAACGAGGGCCGTCGGAGCAGTACTTC,CASAQRGPSEQYF
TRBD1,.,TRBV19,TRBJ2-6,TGTGCCAGTAGTATTAGAGGGGACAGCTCTGGGGCCAACGTCCTGACTTTC,CASSIRGDSSGANVLTF
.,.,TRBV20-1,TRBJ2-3,TGCAGTGCTCGCCCAGGCACAGATACGCAGTATTTT,CSARPGTDTQYF
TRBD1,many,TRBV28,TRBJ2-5,TGTGCCAGCAGTACGACAGGGGAGTGGGGGCGCGGAGGAGAGATCCAGTACTTC,CASSTTGEWGRGGEIQYF
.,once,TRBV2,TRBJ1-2,TGTGCCAGCAGTGATGGCGGTGGCAACTATGGCTACACCTTC,CASSDGGGNYGYTF
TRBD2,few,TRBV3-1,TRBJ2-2,TGTGCCAGCAGCCTTAGCGGGACTGGCTCCGGGGAGCTGTTTTTT,CASSLSGTGSGELFF
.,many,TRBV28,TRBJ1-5,TGTGCCAGCACCTTTCTACCCCTGGGACAAGTGGGGGTATTGAGGCATCAGCCCCAGCATTTT,CASTFLPLGQVGVLRHQPQHF
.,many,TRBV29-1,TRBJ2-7,TGCAGCGCGGAGCCTCTCTCTTCTCGAATACGAGGTGGGGAGCAGTACTTC,CSAEPLSSRIRGGEQYF
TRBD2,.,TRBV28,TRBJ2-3,TGTGCCAGCAGAAAGAGCGGGAAGAGCACAGATACGCAGTATTTT,CASRKSGKSTDTQYF
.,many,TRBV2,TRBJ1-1,TGTGCCAGCAGTGAAGCGGCTTCTGCGACTGAAGCTTTCTTT,CASSEAASATEAFF
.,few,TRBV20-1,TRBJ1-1,TGCAGTGCCCACCGCGGAACGGGTAACACTGAAGCTTTCTTT,CSAHRGTGNTEAFF
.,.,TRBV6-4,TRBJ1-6,TGTGCCAGCAGTGACTCTTCTGGTAATTCACCCCTCCACTTT,CASSDSSGNSPLHF
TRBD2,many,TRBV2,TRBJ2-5,TGTGCCAGCACTGGACTAGGACAAGAGACCCAGTACTTC,CASTGLGQETQYF
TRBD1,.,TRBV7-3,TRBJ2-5,TGTGCCAGCAGCTTGGGGATACAGGGGGCGCGAGAGACCCAGTACTTC,CASSLGIQGARETQYF
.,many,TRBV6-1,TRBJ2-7,TGTGCCACCACGGACGGCTACGAGCAGTACTTC,CATTDGYEQYF
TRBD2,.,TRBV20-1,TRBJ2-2,TGCAGTGCTAGATCACAAAGCGGGGTGGGCACCGGGGAGCTGTTTTTT,CSARSQSGVGTGELFF
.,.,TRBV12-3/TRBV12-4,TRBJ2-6,TGTGCCAGCAGTTTAAAGGGCGGGATTGCATTCGGGGCCAACGTCCTGACTTTC,CASSLKGGIAFGANVLTF
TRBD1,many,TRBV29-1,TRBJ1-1,TGCAGCGTTGAAAGGACAGGGGGAAGGTACACTGAAGCTTTCTTT,CSVERTGGRYTEAFF
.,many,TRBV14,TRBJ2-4,TGTGCCAGCAGCCCCCGGATAGCCAAAAACATTCAGTACTTC,CASSPRIAKNIQYF